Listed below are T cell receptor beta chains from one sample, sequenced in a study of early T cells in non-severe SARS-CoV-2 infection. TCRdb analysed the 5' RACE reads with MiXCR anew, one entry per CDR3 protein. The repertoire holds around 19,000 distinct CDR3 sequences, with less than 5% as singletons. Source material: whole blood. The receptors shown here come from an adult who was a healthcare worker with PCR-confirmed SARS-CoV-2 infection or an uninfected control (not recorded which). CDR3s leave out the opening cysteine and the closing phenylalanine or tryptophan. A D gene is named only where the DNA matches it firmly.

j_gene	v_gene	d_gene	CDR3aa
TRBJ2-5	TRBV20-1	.	SATIGTLQETQY
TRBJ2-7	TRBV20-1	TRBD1	SARSGQGYEQY
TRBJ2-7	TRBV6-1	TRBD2	ASSESSSGRAYEQY
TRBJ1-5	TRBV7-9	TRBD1	ASSLGQGGQPQH
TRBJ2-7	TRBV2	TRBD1	ASRAGTGGLQDPYEQY
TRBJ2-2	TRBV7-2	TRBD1	ASSLRDRSRSGELF
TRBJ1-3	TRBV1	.	TSSQRSLDRTGYSGNTIY
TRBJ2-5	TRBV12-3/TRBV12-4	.	ASSRPNQETQY
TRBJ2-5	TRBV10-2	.	ASSGSRGAQY
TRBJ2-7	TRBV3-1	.	ASSRNRMSVSYEQY
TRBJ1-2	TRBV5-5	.	ASSFAGPEYGYT
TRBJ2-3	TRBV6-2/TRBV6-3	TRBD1	ASSQDRGSTDTQY
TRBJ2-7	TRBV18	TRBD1	ASSPLSTGDEQY
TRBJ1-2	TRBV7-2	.	ASSLVYVPQYGYT
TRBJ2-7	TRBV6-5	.	ASSYSWGLYEQY
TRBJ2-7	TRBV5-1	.	ASALTGPQSYEQY
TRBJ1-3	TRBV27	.	ASRLTPSGGNTIY
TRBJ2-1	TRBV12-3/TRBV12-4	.	ASSLSGLYNEQF
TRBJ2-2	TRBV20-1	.	SARQTNTGELF
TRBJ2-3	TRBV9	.	ASSVDPSGTDTQY
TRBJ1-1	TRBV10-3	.	AISEVKGVLDYTEAF
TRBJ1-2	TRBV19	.	ASSMGYFGDGYT
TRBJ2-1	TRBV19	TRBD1	ASSQPGGTSYNEQF
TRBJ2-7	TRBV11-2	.	ASSPFQLGTEQY
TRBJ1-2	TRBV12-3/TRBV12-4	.	ASSTAHRTDGYT
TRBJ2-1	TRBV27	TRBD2	ASSNSGGAWNEQF
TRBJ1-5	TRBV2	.	ASSRHPSNQPQH
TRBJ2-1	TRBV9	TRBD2	ASSVVAGGGNEQF
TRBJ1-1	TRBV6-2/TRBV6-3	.	ASTHEGINTEAF
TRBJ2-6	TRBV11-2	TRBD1	ASSHVGDRFSGANVLT
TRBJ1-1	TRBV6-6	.	ASSYSEGLEAF
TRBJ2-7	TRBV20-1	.	SARDVQRGEVFYEQY
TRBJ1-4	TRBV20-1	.	SARGRDYEKLF
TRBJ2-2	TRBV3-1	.	ASSQAVDDHGELF
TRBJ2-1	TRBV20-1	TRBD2	SVRVAGVGDEQF
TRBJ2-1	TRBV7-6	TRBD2	ASSPGLNNEQF
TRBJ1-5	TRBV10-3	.	ATATDSSRGNQPQH
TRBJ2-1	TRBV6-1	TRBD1	ASSPGQGYNEQF
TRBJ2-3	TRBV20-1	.	SASSEDTQY
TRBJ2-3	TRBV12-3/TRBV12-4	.	ASTETGGHRTDTQY
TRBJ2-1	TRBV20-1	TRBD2	SAPAAGTSGYNEQF
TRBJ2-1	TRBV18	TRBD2	ASSPPRTSGEHNEQF
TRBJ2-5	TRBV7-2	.	ASSFDKYQETQY
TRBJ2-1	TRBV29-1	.	SATPGSGRNEQF
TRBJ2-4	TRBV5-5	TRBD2	ASSLTSGGAHVNIQY
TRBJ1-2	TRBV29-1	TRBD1	SANIRTGFGGYT
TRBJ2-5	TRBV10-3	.	ATRDRTQETQY
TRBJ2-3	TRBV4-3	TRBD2	ASGQAGLAGEGDTQY
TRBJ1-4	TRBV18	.	ASSPTGSTNEKLF
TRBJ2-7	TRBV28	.	ASSFKETALKYEQY
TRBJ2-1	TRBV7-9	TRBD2	ASKPTSGRGNEQF
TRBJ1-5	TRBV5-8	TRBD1	ASSGWTGNQPQH
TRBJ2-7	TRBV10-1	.	ASSGNREPYEQY
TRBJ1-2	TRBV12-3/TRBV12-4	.	ASSFTAQLSRPYGYT
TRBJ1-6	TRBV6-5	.	ASTREFNSPLH